This TCR beta chain was recovered during a study of CD8 T cells in Susac syndrome. Random hexamers were used to reverse transcribe the RNA input (about 0.5 to 1 ug). Multiplex PCR with immunoSEQ amplified the TCR beta CDR3 across 54 Vbeta and 13 Jbeta. A single record per CDR3 protein comes from TCRdb applying MiXCR to the immunoSEQ multiplex PCR reads. The table lists tens of thousands of distinct CDR3 sequences, 85% to 95% of them singletons, with roughly 0.24% in the top ten. The TCR originated in a human donor in good health. The sequencing input was CD8+ T cells from PBMCs.

CDR3 bases: TGCAGTGCTAGCCCCCTTTCGTTAGCGGACTCCTACGAGCAGTACTTC. Translated, it gives CSASPLSLADSYEQYF. V is TRBV20-1 and J is TRBJ2-7; tentative D call: TRBD2 (6 bases). CDR1 is DFQATT, CDR2 SNEGSKA, per germline (reference sequence). The CDR3 is made up of 16 amino acids. The V end lost 3 bases, the J end lost 0 bases, and 18 bases lay between the germline ends.